The sequence of this T cell receptor beta chain was determined in a study of control samples from healthy donors and cancer patients. A single count supports this clone. Clones were read by immunoSEQ multiplex PCR, and TCRdb kept only the in-frame ones, dropping some. In the table there are about 63,000 clones, around 87% of which are singletons. Looked up from germline, CDR1 is SQVTM and CDR2 is ANQGSEA. CDR3 length: 12 residues. The V call is TRBV29-1, the J call TRBJ2-3, with 10 positions matching TRBD1. The sequencing sample was made of PBMCs. This receptor was obtained from a woman aged 55-75 years with lung cancer. The CDR3 reads CTGTGGTDTQYF. In DNA, the CDR3 is TGCACAGGGACAGGGGGCACAGATACGCAGTATTTT.